This TCR beta chain came from a study of CD4 T cells in relation to SARS-CoV-2 and coronaviruses. Libraries were prepared by immunoSEQ multiplex PCR; TCRdb keeps only in-frame clonotypes and omits some of them. This table has tens of thousands of clones, roughly 80% appearing once. As concerns this clone: The antigen remains unidentified.

General study points: Pre-pandemic and post-infection samples never came from the same donor. The cross-reactivity analysis covered only spike protein, not other viral proteins.

The unexposed donors gave CD4+ T cells in 2011-2018, prior to COVID-19. Isolation of CD4+ T cells took place after about 9 days in culture. Unexposed-donor CD4+ T cells were probed with SARS-CoV-2 S/N and four cold-coronavirus spikes, cells permitting. V dropped 1 base and J dropped 8 bases, with 8 bases sitting between them. CDR1 is SGHTA, CDR2 FQGTGA, per germline. There are 12 residues in the CDR3. Sequenced input: CD4+ T cells from PBMCs, cultured in vitro. The chain employs TRBV7-3 and TRBJ1-1, with D maybe TRBD1 (5 bases). This clonotype originated in a human donor in good health. CDR3 sequence: CASSLNGGEAFF. The DNA of the CDR3 is TGTGCCAGCAGCTTAAATGGGGGGGAAGCTTTCTTT.